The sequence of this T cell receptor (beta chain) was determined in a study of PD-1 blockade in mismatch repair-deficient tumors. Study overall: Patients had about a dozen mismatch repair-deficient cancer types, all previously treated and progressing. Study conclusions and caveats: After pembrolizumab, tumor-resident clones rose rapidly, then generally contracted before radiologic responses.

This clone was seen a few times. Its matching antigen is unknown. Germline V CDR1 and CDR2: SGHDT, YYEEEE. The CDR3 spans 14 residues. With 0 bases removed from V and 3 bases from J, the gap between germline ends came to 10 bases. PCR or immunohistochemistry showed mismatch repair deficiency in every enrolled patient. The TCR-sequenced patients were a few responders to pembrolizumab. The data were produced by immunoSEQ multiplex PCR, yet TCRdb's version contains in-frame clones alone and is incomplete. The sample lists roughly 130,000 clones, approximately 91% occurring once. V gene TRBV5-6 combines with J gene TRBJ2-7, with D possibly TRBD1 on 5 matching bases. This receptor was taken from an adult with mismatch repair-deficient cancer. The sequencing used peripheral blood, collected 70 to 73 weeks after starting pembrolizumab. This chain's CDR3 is CASSLALTDYEQYF. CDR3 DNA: TGTGCCAGCAGCTTGGCTCTGACAGACTACGAGCAGTACTTC.